One and the same sample provided the 10 T cell receptor beta chains below, sequenced in a study of T-cell reconstitution after alpha-beta-depleted transplantation in children. The TCRbeta library incorporated unique molecular identifiers. One entry per CDR3 protein results from TCRdb running MiXCR on the PCR reads. The table lists about 900,000 distinct CDR3 sequences, roughly 29% of them singletons. Specimen: PBMCs, mostly from graft donor cells, collected 360 days after TCRalphabeta/CD19-depleted stem cell transplant. The receptor source for this set is a boy under three years old who had a stem cell transplant for SCID, so the T cells may come from the graft donor.

The rearrangement uses TRBV20-1 and TRBJ2-7; TRBD1 matches at 10 bases. Germline V lookup: CDR1 DFQATT, CDR2 SNEGSKA (reference sequence). This CDR3 has 15 residues. Trimming at V came to 6 bases and at J to 1 base, leaving 9 bases not matched to a gene. The CDR3 loop reads CSARRGTGASYEQYF. DNA for the CDR3: TGCAGTGCACGCAGGGGGACAGGGGCTTCCTACGAGCAGTACTTC.

This clonotype was detected only a few times. V gene TRBV29-1 combines with J gene TRBJ2-3; 8 nucleotides line up with TRBD1. Germline-derived CDR1 and CDR2 are SQVTM and ANQGSEA. The CDR3 consists of 14 residues. The J segment lost 7 bases and the V segment lost 1 base, leaving 7 bases of the junction unmatched. Here the CDR3 DNA reads TGCAGCGTTGAAGGCAGGGGGCTGCCTTATACGCAGTATTTT. Encoded protein: CSVEGRGLPYTQYF.

The chain couples TRBV6-4 to TRBJ1-2, with a weak D call TRBD1 (6 bases). CDR3 length: 13 amino acids. CDR1 and CDR2 (germline): MRHNA, SNTAGT. Trimming removed 6 bases at V and 4 bases at J, with 12 bases between. CDR3 nucleotides: TGTGCCAGCAGAAGGGGGGATTCCTATGGCTACACCTTC. This gives the protein CASRRGDSYGYTF.

This clonotype was seen ten or more times. The chain recombines TRBV7-9 with TRBJ2-1, with 8 bases lining up with TRBD2. With 5 bases clipped from V and 7 bases from J, the junction kept 13 bases outside the gene matches. CDR1 SEHNR and CDR2 FQNEAQ come from the germline V gene (reference sequence). The CDR3 runs 16 residues. The chain's CDR3 is CASSPGGQRSLNEQFF. CDR3 coding DNA: TGTGCCAGCAGCCCGGGGGGGCAAAGGAGCTTGAATGAGCAGTTCTTC.

The gene calls are TRBV2 and TRBJ2-5, with D perhaps TRBD2 (6 bases). Per germline, CDR1 SNHLY and CDR2 FYNNEI. The CDR3 length is 14 residues. V lost 7 bases to trimming and J lost 2 bases, with 14 bases between them. CDR3 sequence (DNA): TGTGCCAGCACCTCCCCGGGGGATCAAGAGACCCAGTACTTC. This gives the protein CASTSPGDQETQYF. Complete variable domain (other parts from reference TRBV2 and TRBJ2-5): EPEVTQTPSHQVTQMGQEVILRCVPISNHLYFYWYRQILGQKVEFLVSFYNNEISEKSEIFDDQFSVERPDGSNFTLKIRSTKLEDSAMYFCASTSPGDQETQYFGPGTRLLVL.

V gene TRBV2 combines with J gene TRBJ2-1; 8 bases fit TRBD1. The CDR3 contains 14 residues. The J segment lost 8 bases and the V segment lost 4 bases, leaving 7 bases of the junction unmatched. Germline loops: CDR1 SNHLY, CDR2 FYNNEI. The CDR3 region is CASSGTGRLDEQFF. CDR3 nucleotide sequence: TGTGCCAGCAGTGGGACAGGGCGGCTGGATGAGCAGTTCTTC.

This clonotype was seen many times. The chain couples TRBV3-1 to TRBJ2-7; 10 bases are shared with TRBD1. The V gene's germline CDR1 is LGHDT and CDR2 YNNKEL (reference sequence). This CDR3 comprises 15 residues. J gave up 5 bases and V 5 bases, and 9 bases lay outside the gene matches. The CDR3 nucleotides are TGTGCCAGCAGCGCTCGACAGGGGGCGCGAGACGAGCAGTACTTC. Translated, it gives CASSARQGARDEQYF.

The rearrangement joins TRBV11-1 to TRBJ2-3, with 7 bases that match TRBD2. This CDR3 spans 15 amino acids. The V gene's germline CDR1 is SGHAT and CDR2 FQDESV (reference sequence). V was pared by 6 bases and J by 4 bases, with 10 bases of the junction left unmatched. CDR3 residues: CASRLGGASADTQYF. CDR3 nucleotide sequence: TGTGCCAGCAGGTTGGGAGGGGCCAGCGCAGATACGCAGTATTTT. Full variable domain (missing parts from reference TRBV11-1 and TRBJ2-3): EAEVAQSPRYKITEKSQAVAFWCDPISGHATLYWYRQILGQGPELLVQFQDESVVDDSQLPKDRFSAERLKGVDSTLKIQPAELGDSAMYLCASRLGGASADTQYFGPGTRLTVL.

This sequence joins TRBV20-1 and TRBJ2-5; D possibly corresponds to TRBD2 (5 bases). From germline, CDR1 is DFQATT and CDR2 SNEGSKA (reference sequence). V lost 2 bases, J lost 3 bases, and 13 bases lay in between. This CDR3 is 14 amino acids long. The CDR3 protein is CSARKSGLKETQYF. Here the CDR3 DNA reads TGCAGTGCTAGAAAAAGCGGCCTTAAAGAGACCCAGTACTTC.

V gene TRBV28 combines with J gene TRBJ2-2, with 9 positions matching TRBD2. The germline gives CDR1 MDHEN, CDR2 SYDVKM. V trimming: 3 bases; J trimming: 7 bases; junction bases outside the gene matches: 12. The CDR3 spans 17 residues. The CDR3 protein is CASSFRRGGPKGGELFF. The CDR3 DNA reads TGTGCCAGCAGTTTCCGGCGGGGGGGCCCCAAGGGCGGGGAGCTGTTTTTT. Full variable domain (rest looked up from reference TRBV28 and TRBJ2-2): DVKVTQSSRYLVKRTGEKVFLECVQDMDHENMFWYRQDPGLGLRLIYFSYDVKMKEKGDIPEGYSVSREKKERFSLILESASTNQTSMYLCASSFRRGGPKGGELFFGEGSRLTVL.